This is a list of T cell receptor beta chains from one sample in a study of T cell responses to AZD1222 COVID-19 vaccine. Repertoires were generated with immunoSEQ multiplex PCR, while TCRdb's copy carries only in-frame clones and drops some. The data contain around 130,000 clones, about 88% of them singletons. The source was peripheral blood, collected on day 0 of AZD1222 vaccination. These receptors all come from an adult in good health. Each CDR3 is given with its conserved first and last residue.

TRBV6-5,CASSYSVAGVFEQYF
TRBV6-2/TRBV6-3,CASSYSSNRVTEAFF
TRBV11-2,CASSLGSGVSNQPQHF
TRBV28,CASSWGGVTDTQYF
TRBV19,CASSSGLGRETQYF
TRBV2,CASSEQGTANEKLFF
TRBV7-9,CASRSGVEKLFF
TRBV5-1,CASSLEPTGSSYNSPLHF
TRBV5-4,CASSHGGTGSSGANVLTF
TRBV6-5,CANTRGANQPQHF
TRBV6-5,CASSLRRRQDGYTF
TRBV19,CASSASGVARTEAFF
TRBV5-1,CASKKPTGTGHGELFF
TRBV6-5,CASSPGFGEQYF
TRBV7-2,CASSFVRFGEPYEQYF
TRBV7-2,CASSLDSGYNSPLHF
TRBV28,CASSPSGPQREKLFF
TRBV29-1,CSASLVVLYNEQFF
TRBV15,CATSRVAREEAFF
TRBV27,CASSLDRYNEQFF
TRBV10-2,CASSVLLAGGRGGTQYF
TRBV5-1,CASSSSEQGNTIYF
TRBV18,CASSPHPRPNTGELFF
TRBV11-2,CASSLDRYSSNTGELFF
TRBV27,CASSKTRQGGTEAFF
TRBV5-6,CASSLAAYEQYF
TRBV27,CASSFPGVGTEQFF
TRBV10-3,CAISERGPYEQYF
TRBV19,CASSTGARGYQPQHF
TRBV6-1,CASSERSRGGEAFF
TRBV7-2,CASSLFPGAETQYF
TRBV10-1,CASIVGLNNEKLFF
TRBV3-1/TRBV3-2,CASSQDRLISNQPQHF
TRBV6-6,CASSYSSWEQAGEQYF
TRBV5-4,CASSPPTGGESGELFF
TRBV6-6,CASNTMGQNTEAFF
TRBV7-2,CASSLADRVTWETQYF
TRBV7-9,CASTRDSNQPQHF
TRBV7-6,CASSLSRGPTDTQYF
TRBV10-3,CAISETDRASYEQYF
TRBV18,CASSPLGKRGYEQYF
TRBV29-1,CSVVFSYEQYF
TRBV5-1,CASSFHGELFF
TRBV24-1,CATSDPTSGRANEQFF
TRBV7-2,CASSLVGRREAEQYF
TRBV28,CASRSQGGSAEAFF